Listed below are T cell receptor beta chains from one sample, sequenced in a study of T cell responses to AZD1222 COVID-19 vaccine. Produced via immunoSEQ multiplex PCR; TCRdb's table is partial and in-frame only. The repertoire holds 60,000 to 75,000 clones, with nearly 90% as singletons. The material sequenced was peripheral blood, taken 28 days after the second AZD1222 dose. These receptors all stem from an adult who received the AZD1222 COVID-19 vaccine. The CDR3 runs from the conserved cysteine through the conserved F or W. A D gene is named only where the DNA matches it firmly.

>.|TRBJ2-7|TRBV18
CASSPLEAAEQYF
>TRBD2|TRBJ2-7|TRBV10-3
CAIGRELKSSYEQYF
>.|TRBJ2-2|TRBV9
CASSVEAHTGELFF
>.|TRBJ1-5|TRBV28
CASSKIQAYSNQPQHF
>TRBD2|TRBJ2-1|TRBV15
CATSRDLLAGPRPNEQFF
>.|TRBJ1-2|TRBV7-9
CASSASETVYGYTF
>.|TRBJ1-2|TRBV3-1/TRBV3-2
CASSQDVGGYTF
>TRBD2|TRBJ2-7|TRBV4-1
CASSYGLAETYEQYF
>.|TRBJ2-7|TRBV14
CASSHNWGYEQYF
>TRBD1|TRBJ2-1|TRBV2
CASLREQGAGNEQFF
>.|TRBJ1-1|TRBV7-8
CASSLGEGHNEAFF
>.|TRBJ1-5|TRBV7-2
CASSILLEGQPQHF
>.|TRBJ1-1|TRBV6-2/TRBV6-3
CASSYSLVPEAFF
>TRBD1|TRBJ2-7|TRBV10-3
CAISGTGGYIQQYF
>.|TRBJ2-3|TRBV11-2
CASSLVGPGPNTDTQYF
>.|TRBJ2-3|TRBV11-2
CASSFTRTDTQYF
>.|TRBJ2-7|TRBV2
CASSEGYEQYF
>TRBD1|TRBJ1-2|TRBV19
CASTKRDREYGYTF
>TRBD1|TRBJ2-7|TRBV24-1
CATSDDRQGSYEQYF
>TRBD2|TRBJ2-7|TRBV15
CATSRGLAGGSGGEQYF
>.|TRBJ1-2|TRBV14
CASSRRPRIGGYTF
>.|TRBJ1-5|TRBV20-1
CSASTGYNQPQHF
>.|TRBJ2-6|TRBV7-9
CASSFPLAGANVLTF
>.|TRBJ2-4|TRBV7-9
CASSLPKGAKNIQYF
>.|TRBJ1-2|TRBV5-6
CASSLVNRAYGYTF
>.|TRBJ2-7|TRBV2
CASSERQGSDEQYF
>TRBD1|TRBJ1-1|TRBV28
CASSPTGGGGTEAFF
>TRBD1|TRBJ2-7|TRBV9
CASSPSSGDRGYEQYF
>.|TRBJ2-1|TRBV28
CASSLGSYNEQFF
>.|TRBJ1-1|TRBV12-5
CASGLEANTEAFF
>TRBD1|TRBJ2-1|TRBV27
CASRLETGSLEQFF
>.|TRBJ1-2|TRBV9
CASSVDPAPYGYTF
>TRBD2|TRBJ2-7|TRBV11-3
CASSPGTSNYEQYF
>.|TRBJ1-1|TRBV7-9
CASSLAEGVDTEAFF
>.|TRBJ2-7|TRBV10-3
CASATGGREYEQYF
>TRBD1|TRBJ2-1|TRBV5-1
CASARGTGADEQFF
>.|TRBJ1-2|TRBV5-1
CASSLQTSDYGYTF
>.|TRBJ2-1|TRBV5-1
CASSLKNEQFF
>.|TRBJ1-2|TRBV12-3/TRBV12-4
CASSLDSTYGYTF
>.|TRBJ1-2|TRBV5-5
CASNWGGVDGYTF
>TRBD1|TRBJ1-4|TRBV5-1
CASSLVGMGQGGEKLFF
>.|TRBJ1-1|TRBV12-3/TRBV12-4
CASSGGDTEAFF
>TRBD2|TRBJ2-5|TRBV5-1
CASRASGTTEETQYF
>.|TRBJ2-3|TRBV7-9
CASSPNSTDTQYF
>.|TRBJ2-3|TRBV7-9
CASSPLEWGDTQYF
>.|TRBJ2-2|TRBV9
CASSPRKDSYTGELFF
>.|TRBJ2-7|TRBV11-2
CASTPPRRASYEQYF
>.|TRBJ1-1|TRBV7-2
CASSLQRGRMNTEAFF
>.|TRBJ1-1|TRBV7-3
CASSQDPRNTEAFF